This T cell receptor beta chain was identified in a study of PD-1 blockade in classical Hodgkin lymphoma. Study-level background: On a schedule of every 2 weeks, patients received nivolumab 3 mg/kg intravenously.

Points on this clone: Its matching antigen is unknown.

Relapses following autologous stem cell transplantation were seen in all patients, with brentuximab vedotin exposure varying. CDR3 length equals 15 residues. J was trimmed by 5 bases and V by 2 bases; bases with no gene match: 5. The germline gives CDR1 SGHNT, CDR2 YENEEA. Overall study findings and caveats: Complete responders started with a diversity level that resembled newly diagnosed patients at baseline. A reduction in baseline TCR diversity was reportedly seen in newly diagnosed patients relative to healthy donors.

Clones were sequenced by immunoSEQ multiplex PCR, and TCRdb holds only the in-frame ones, with some missing. The sample yields fewer than 110,000 clones, about 89% seen once. V and J are TRBV11-3 and TRBJ2-3; the match to TRBD1 covers 9 bases. The clonotype was recovered from a human donor with classical Hodgkin lymphoma. Source: peripheral blood mononuclear cells (PBMCs), taken before the second cycle of nivolumab. Written as DNA, the CDR3 is TGTGCCAGCAGCTTACGGACAGGGGAATTAGATACGCAGTATTTT. Translation gives CASSLRTGELDTQYF.